The rows below give T cell receptor beta chains drawn from one sample of a study of blood T cells in healthy people across ages. TCRdb analysed the 5' RACE reads with MiXCR anew, one entry per CDR3 protein. Found here are about 1.8 million distinct CDR3 sequences, roughly 52% of them singletons; the top ten hold roughly 2%. Sequencing used blood. These receptors all come from a woman between 40 and 50 years old in good health. Both conserved end residues are part of each CDR3.

v_call: TRBV28
j_call: TRBJ1-1
cdr3_aa: CASSPAPFRDINTEAFF

v_call: TRBV29-1
j_call: TRBJ2-7
cdr3_aa: CSVEEGYEQYF

v_call: TRBV6-2/TRBV6-3
j_call: TRBJ2-3
cdr3_aa: CASSPLGVLTDTQYF

v_call: TRBV20-1
j_call: .
cdr3_aa: CSASGYFYEQYF

v_call: TRBV20-1
j_call: TRBJ2-5
cdr3_aa: CSASPSAPQETQYF

v_call: TRBV2
j_call: TRBJ2-3
cdr3_aa: CASSTITSGFDDTQYF

v_call: TRBV6-5
j_call: TRBJ2-1
cdr3_aa: CASSLWGQRDNEQFF

v_call: TRBV6-5
j_call: TRBJ2-5
cdr3_aa: CASSYKGGSANEQYF

v_call: TRBV3-1
j_call: .
cdr3_aa: CASSARRGGETQYF

v_call: TRBV12-3/TRBV12-4
j_call: TRBJ2-3
cdr3_aa: CASSRPGGTDTQYF

v_call: TRBV18
j_call: TRBJ1-4
cdr3_aa: CASSSTGGAKLFF

v_call: TRBV7-4
j_call: TRBJ2-5
cdr3_aa: CASSLVMIGGPSETQYF

v_call: TRBV4-1
j_call: TRBJ2-3
cdr3_aa: CASSQVTIHREGTDTQYF

v_call: TRBV12-3/TRBV12-4
j_call: TRBJ2-7
cdr3_aa: CASSLGRTRGEQYF

v_call: TRBV7-2
j_call: TRBJ2-4
cdr3_aa: CASSLLDSNPVKNIQYF

v_call: TRBV25-1
j_call: TRBJ2-7
cdr3_aa: CASSETQTGLLSYEQYF

v_call: TRBV27
j_call: TRBJ2-1
cdr3_aa: CASSGLAGGEPYNEQFF

v_call: TRBV29-1
j_call: TRBJ1-2
cdr3_aa: CSVGTGANYGYTF

v_call: TRBV2
j_call: TRBJ2-3
cdr3_aa: CASRETGGSTDTQYF

v_call: TRBV29-1
j_call: TRBJ2-1
cdr3_aa: CSAGLAGGVEQFF

v_call: TRBV6-5
j_call: TRBJ2-1
cdr3_aa: CASKPTTSGRCEQFF

v_call: TRBV12-3/TRBV12-4
j_call: TRBJ1-5
cdr3_aa: CASQGVLDQPQHF

v_call: TRBV28
j_call: TRBJ1-2
cdr3_aa: CASSFLGQDLANYGYTF

v_call: TRBV29-1
j_call: TRBJ1-2
cdr3_aa: CSVDAASLRYTF

v_call: TRBV28
j_call: .
cdr3_aa: CASSLPGAQGTQYF

v_call: TRBV12-3/TRBV12-4
j_call: TRBJ1-4
cdr3_aa: CASSFIGAAKGFF

v_call: TRBV7-3
j_call: TRBJ1-1
cdr3_aa: CASSSKTGRDTEAFF

v_call: TRBV5-1
j_call: TRBJ2-7
cdr3_aa: CASSFRRVGYNNEQYF

v_call: TRBV15
j_call: TRBJ2-3
cdr3_aa: CATSRSSVSTDTQYF

v_call: TRBV13
j_call: TRBJ1-2
cdr3_aa: CASSLGGTRAETNGYTF

v_call: TRBV14
j_call: TRBJ2-1
cdr3_aa: CAIRRQGHNEQFF

v_call: TRBV6-5
j_call: TRBJ2-2
cdr3_aa: CAGRYTGELFF

v_call: TRBV20-1
j_call: TRBJ2-3
cdr3_aa: CSARESPDTQYF

v_call: TRBV3-1
j_call: TRBJ2-5
cdr3_aa: CASSQGRLAGDQETQYF

v_call: TRBV5-5
j_call: TRBJ1-5
cdr3_aa: CASSLGHGVWPQHF

v_call: TRBV4-2
j_call: TRBJ2-7
cdr3_aa: CASSQDERGGVEQYF

v_call: TRBV15
j_call: TRBJ2-1
cdr3_aa: CAAKDTTENNEQFF

v_call: TRBV11-3
j_call: .
cdr3_aa: CASSSTGGMYNEQYF

v_call: TRBV10-3
j_call: TRBJ2-5
cdr3_aa: CAIKGSMTEGETQYF

v_call: TRBV6-1
j_call: TRBJ1-6
cdr3_aa: CASKGVGGLLNSPLHF

v_call: TRBV5-8
j_call: TRBJ2-3
cdr3_aa: CASSPMQRTIVADTQYF

v_call: TRBV6-2/TRBV6-3
j_call: .
cdr3_aa: CASRPGLLETQYF

v_call: TRBV5-5
j_call: TRBJ2-1
cdr3_aa: CSSSSINEQFF

v_call: TRBV20-1
j_call: TRBJ2-3
cdr3_aa: CSAGTSGTDTQYF

v_call: TRBV6-1
j_call: TRBJ2-2
cdr3_aa: CASASSGGNTGELFF

v_call: TRBV11-3
j_call: TRBJ2-1
cdr3_aa: CASSSTQGGEQFF

v_call: TRBV4-3
j_call: TRBJ2-3
cdr3_aa: CASSQSGLAGYTDTQYF

v_call: TRBV4-1
j_call: TRBJ2-4
cdr3_aa: CASSPNPTGQNIQYF

v_call: TRBV29-1
j_call: TRBJ2-1
cdr3_aa: CSVEGLDRVWNEQFF

v_call: TRBV7-2
j_call: TRBJ1-2
cdr3_aa: CASSPWAEEGYTF

v_call: TRBV27
j_call: .
cdr3_aa: CASSLSGTNLETQYF